What follows are 9 T cell receptor beta chains derived from one specimen sequenced in a study of blood T cell repertoires in COVID-19. Only in-frame clones appear in the TCRdb table, and some are missing; sequencing was by immunoSEQ multiplex PCR. Of fewer than 300,000 clones listed, around nine tenths were seen once; the top ten hold around 9.5%. Sample: peripheral blood. These receptor sequences come from a man in his forties who had recovered from COVID-19.

V gene TRBV13 combines with J gene TRBJ1-1, with 7 bases fitting TRBD1. The CDR3 covers 16 residues. Per germline, CDR1 PRHDT and CDR2 FYEKMQ (reference sequence). Trimming at V came to 0 bases and at J to 1 base, leaving 5 bases not matched to a gene. This chain's CDR3 is CASSLGRTGRNTEAFF. In nucleotides, the CDR3 is TGTGCCAGCAGCTTAGGTCGGACAGGTCGGAACACTGAAGCTTTCTTT.

The chain employs TRBV7-6 and TRBJ2-1; a weak D match, TRBD2 (6 bases). Trimming pared 5 bases from V and 0 bases from J, leaving 14 bases between. The CDR3 covers 16 residues. Looked up from germline, CDR1 is SGHVS and CDR2 is FNYEAQ. The CDR3 nucleotides are TGTGCCAGCAGCCCCCATAGCGGTGGCTCCTACAATGAGCAGTTCTTC. It yields the protein CASSPHSGGSYNEQFF.

The chain is built from TRBV4-1 and TRBJ1-1, with TRBD1 matching over 11 bases. The V gene end was trimmed by 3 bases and the J gene end by 6 bases; junction bases not matched to a gene: 3. This CDR3 spans 14 amino acids. The germline gives CDR1 MGHRA, CDR2 YSYEKL. The CDR3 nucleotides are TGCGCCAGCAGCCAGGGACAGGGGGGGCCTGAAGCTTTCTTT. Its protein product is CASSQGQGGPEAFF.

This chain links TRBV5-1 with TRBJ1-1, with unresolved D. The ends were cut back, 0 bases at V and 1 base at J, with 10 bases in the middle. CDR1 and CDR2 from the germline V gene are SGHRS and YFSETQ. This CDR3 contains 15 residues. CDR3 loop: CASSLGGKANTEAFF. In DNA, the CDR3 is TGCGCCAGCAGCTTGGGAGGGAAGGCGAACACTGAAGCTTTCTTT.

The V and J genes are TRBV5-1 and TRBJ1-2; 7 bases fit TRBD1. V dropped 3 bases and J dropped 6; count of bases not matched to a gene: 2. Per germline, CDR1 SGHRS and CDR2 YFSETQ. The CDR3 has 12 residues. As DNA, the CDR3 is TGCGCCAGCAGCTCGGGACAGCATGGCTACACCTTC. Amino acid sequence: CASSSGQHGYTF. The complete variable domain, with remaining parts taken from reference TRBV5-1 and TRBJ1-2, reads KAGVTQTPRYLIKTRGQQVTLSCSPISGHRSVSWYQQTPGQGLQFLFEYFSETQRNKGNFPGRFSGRQFSNSRSEMNVSTLELGDSALYLCASSSGQHGYTFGSGTRLTVV.

This chain uses TRBV5-1 with TRBJ2-7; D might be TRBD1 (6 bases). V was pared by 6 bases and J by 3 bases, with 10 bases between. The CDR3 totals 12 residues. The germline V gene has CDR1 SGHRS and CDR2 YFSETQ. The CDR3 region has the DNA TGCGCCAGCAATTCAGGGGACTACGAGCAGTACTTC. Translating gives CASNSGDYEQYF.

This sequence joins TRBV6-2 or TRBV6-3 and TRBJ2-5; TRBD2 matches 7 bases. The CDR3 is 14 residues long. CDR1 and CDR2 from the germline V gene are MNHEY and SVGEGT. The trim removed 4 bases at V and 4 bases at J, leaving 6 bases unmatched. The CDR3 here is CASSSAGPSETQYF. The CDR3 coding sequence is TGTGCCAGCAGTTCAGCGGGACCATCAGAGACCCAGTACTTC.

The genes are TRBV25-1 and TRBJ1-1; D might be TRBD1 (6 bases). V dropped 8 bases and J dropped 5 bases, with 18 bases sitting between them. The length of the CDR3 is 14 residues. CDR1 and CDR2 (germline): MGHDK, SYGVNS. CDR3 sequence (DNA): TGTGCCAGCGGACAACAGGGAAGAGGGACTGAAGCTTTCTTT. This sequence encodes CASGQQGRGTEAFF.

This sequence joins TRBV11-2 and TRBJ2-1, with a possible D match to TRBD2 (6 bases). There are 16 residues in the CDR3. Germline V gene lookup returns CDR1 SGHAT and CDR2 FQNNGV. V was shortened by 0 bases and J by 7 bases, with 16 bases between the two germline ends. CDR3 in amino acids: CASSLERGVFRNEQFF. The CDR3 DNA is TGTGCCAGCAGCTTAGAGCGCGGGGTATTTAGGAATGAGCAGTTCTTC.